Sequencing of this T cell receptor (beta chain) was carried out in a study of control samples from healthy donors and cancer patients. The CDR3 is 16 residues long. The V segment lost 3 bases and the J segment 4 bases; nucleotides outside the gene matches: 10. The germline V gene encodes CDR1 SNHLY and CDR2 FYNNEI. TCRdb's table, derived via immunoSEQ multiplex PCR, lists solely in-frame clones and lacks some. The sample includes about 15,000 clones, 77% of them seen just once. This TCR was sampled from a female donor with lung cancer. The sequenced sample consisted of formalin-fixed, paraffin-embedded tissue. The chain has TRBV2 and TRBJ1-2, with 8 bases that match TRBD1. In nucleotides, the CDR3 is TGTGCCAGCAGTGAGGAAGGGACAGGCGGAGCCTATGGCTACACCTTC. This sequence encodes CASSEEGTGGAYGYTF.